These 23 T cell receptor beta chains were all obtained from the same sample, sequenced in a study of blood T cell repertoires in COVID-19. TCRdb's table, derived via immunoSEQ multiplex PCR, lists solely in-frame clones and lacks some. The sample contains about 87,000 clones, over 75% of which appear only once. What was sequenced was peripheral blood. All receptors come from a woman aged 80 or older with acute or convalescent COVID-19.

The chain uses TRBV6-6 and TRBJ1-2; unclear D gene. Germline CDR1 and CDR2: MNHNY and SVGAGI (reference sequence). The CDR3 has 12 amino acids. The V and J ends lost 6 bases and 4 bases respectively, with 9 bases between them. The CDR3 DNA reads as TGTGCCAGCAGCGGGGTAGCCTATGGCTACACCTTC. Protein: CASSGVAYGYTF.

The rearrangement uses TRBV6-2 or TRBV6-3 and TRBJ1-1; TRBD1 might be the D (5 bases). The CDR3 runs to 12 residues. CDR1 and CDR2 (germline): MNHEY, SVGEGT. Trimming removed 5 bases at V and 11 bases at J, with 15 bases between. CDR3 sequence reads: CASSAPGLGAFF. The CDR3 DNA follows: TGTGCCAGCAGTGCTCCAGGGTTGGGCGCTTTCTTT.

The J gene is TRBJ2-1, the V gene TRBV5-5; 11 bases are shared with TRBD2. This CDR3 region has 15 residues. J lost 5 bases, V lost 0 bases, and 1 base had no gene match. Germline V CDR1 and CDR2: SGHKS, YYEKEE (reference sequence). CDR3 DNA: TGTGCCAGCAGCTTGGGACTAGCGGGGAACAATGAGCAGTTCTTC. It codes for CASSLGLAGNNEQFF.

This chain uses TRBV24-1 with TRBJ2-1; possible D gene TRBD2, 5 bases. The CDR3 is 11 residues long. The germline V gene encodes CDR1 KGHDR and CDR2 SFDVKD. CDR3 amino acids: CGSIASISQFF. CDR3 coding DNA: TGTGGTTCGATAGCGAGTATATCGCAGTTCTTC.

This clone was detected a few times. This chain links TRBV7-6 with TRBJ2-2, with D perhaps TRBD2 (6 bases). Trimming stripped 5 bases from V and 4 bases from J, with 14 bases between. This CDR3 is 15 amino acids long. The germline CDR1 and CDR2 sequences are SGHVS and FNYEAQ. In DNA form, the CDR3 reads TGTGCCAGCAGCGCCAGGGTCGGGGGCACCGGGGAGCTGTTTTTT. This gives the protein CASSARVGGTGELFF.

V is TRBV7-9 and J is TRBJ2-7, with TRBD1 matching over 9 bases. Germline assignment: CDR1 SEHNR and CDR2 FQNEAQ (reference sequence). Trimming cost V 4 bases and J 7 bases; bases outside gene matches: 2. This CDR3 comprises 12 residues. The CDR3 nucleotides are TGTGCCAGCAGCTCAGACAGGGGGGAGCAGTACTTC. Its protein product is CASSSDRGEQYF.

As DNA, the CDR3 is TGTGCCAGCAGCCCGCGGGACCGGAACTATGGCTACACCTTC. Amino acids: CASSPRDRNYGYTF. The rearrangement links TRBV7-9 to TRBJ1-2, with D maybe TRBD1 (5 bases). CDR1 SEHNR and CDR2 FQNEAQ come from the germline V gene (reference sequence). Trimming left V 5 bases short and J 2 bases short, with 12 bases between. This CDR3 contains 14 residues.

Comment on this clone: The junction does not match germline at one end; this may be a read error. The CDR3 sequence is CASSLAWGPTDTQYF. The CDR3 coding sequence is TGTGCCAGCAGCCTAGCGTGGGGCCCCACAGATACGCAGTATTTT. V and J are TRBV7-8 and TRBJ2-3; maybe TRBD2 (6 bases). CDR3 length equals 15 residues. CDR1 SGHVS and CDR2 FQNEAQ come from the germline V gene.

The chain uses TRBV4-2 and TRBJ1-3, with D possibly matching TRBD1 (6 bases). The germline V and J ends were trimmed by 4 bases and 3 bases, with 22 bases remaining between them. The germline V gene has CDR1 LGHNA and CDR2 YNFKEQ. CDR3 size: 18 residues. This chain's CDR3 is CASSRIAVAKDSGNTIYF. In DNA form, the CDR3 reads TGTGCCAGCAGCCGGATTGCAGTAGCCAAGGACAGTGGAAACACCATATATTTT.

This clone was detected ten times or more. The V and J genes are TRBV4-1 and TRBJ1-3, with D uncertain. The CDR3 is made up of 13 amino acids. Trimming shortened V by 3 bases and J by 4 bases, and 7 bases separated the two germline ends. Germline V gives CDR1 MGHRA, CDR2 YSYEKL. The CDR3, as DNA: TGCGCCAGCAGCCAGGCGGGGGGAAACACCATATATTTT. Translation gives CASSQAGGNTIYF.

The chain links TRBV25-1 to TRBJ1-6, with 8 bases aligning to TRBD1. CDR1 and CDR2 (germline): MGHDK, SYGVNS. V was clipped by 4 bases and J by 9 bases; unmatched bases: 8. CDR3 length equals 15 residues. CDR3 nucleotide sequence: TGTGCCAGCAGTGCCCAGGGGGCGGTCAGTTCACCCCTCCACTTT. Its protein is CASSAQGAVSSPLHF.

The chain's CDR3 is CASSLDGTGGRPQHF. The CDR3, as DNA: TGTGCCAGCAGCTTGGATGGGACAGGTGGGCGCCCCCAGCATTTT. J is TRBJ1-5 and V is TRBV5-8, with 8 bases that match TRBD1. Germline V lookup: CDR1 SGHTS, CDR2 YDEGEE. This CDR3 spans 15 amino acids. Trimming at V came to 0 bases and at J to 10 bases, leaving 9 bases not matched to a gene.

The CDR3, as DNA: TGTGCCAGCAGTTTTAACGGGGGGCTTCAGGGAGCTTTCTTT. It specifies CASSFNGGLQGAFF. The genes are TRBV6-2 or TRBV6-3 and TRBJ1-1, with D possibly TRBD1 on 6 matching bases. Trimming removed 4 bases from V and 10 bases from J, with 19 bases in between. Per the germline V gene, CDR1 is MNHEY and CDR2 is SVGEGT. This CDR3 contains 14 residues.

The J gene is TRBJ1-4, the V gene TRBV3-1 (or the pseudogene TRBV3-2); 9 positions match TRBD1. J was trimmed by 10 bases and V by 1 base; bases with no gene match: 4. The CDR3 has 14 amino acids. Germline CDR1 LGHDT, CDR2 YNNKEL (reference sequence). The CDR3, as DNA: TGTGCCAGCAGCCAAGGGGACAGGGTCGGAAAACTGTTTTTT. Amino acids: CASSQGDRVGKLFF.

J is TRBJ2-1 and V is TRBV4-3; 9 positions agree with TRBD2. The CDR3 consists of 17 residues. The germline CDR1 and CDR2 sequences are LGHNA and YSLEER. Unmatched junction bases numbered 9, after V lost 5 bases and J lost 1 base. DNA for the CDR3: TGCGCCAGCAGCAAACGGGCTAGCGGGGCATCCTACAATGAGCAGTTCTTC. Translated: CASSKRASGASYNEQFF.

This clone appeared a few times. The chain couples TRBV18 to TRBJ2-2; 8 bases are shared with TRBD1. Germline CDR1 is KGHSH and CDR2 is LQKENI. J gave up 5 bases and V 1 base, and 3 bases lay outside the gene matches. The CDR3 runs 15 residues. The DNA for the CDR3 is TGTGCCAGCTCACCACAGGACAGGGTGACCGGGGAGCTGTTTTTT. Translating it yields CASSPQDRVTGELFF.

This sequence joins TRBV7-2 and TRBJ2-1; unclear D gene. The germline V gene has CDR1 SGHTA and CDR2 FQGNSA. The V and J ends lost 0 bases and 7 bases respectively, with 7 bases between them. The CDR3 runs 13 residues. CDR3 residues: CASSLARINEQFF. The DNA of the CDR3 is TGTGCCAGCAGCTTAGCGCGGATTAATGAGCAGTTCTTC.

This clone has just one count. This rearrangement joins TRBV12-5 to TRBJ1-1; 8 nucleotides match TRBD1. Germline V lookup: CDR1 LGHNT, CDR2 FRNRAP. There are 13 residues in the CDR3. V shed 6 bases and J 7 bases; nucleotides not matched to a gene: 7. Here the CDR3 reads CASGMDRANEAFF. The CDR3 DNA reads TGTGCTAGTGGCATGGACAGGGCTAATGAAGCTTTCTTT.

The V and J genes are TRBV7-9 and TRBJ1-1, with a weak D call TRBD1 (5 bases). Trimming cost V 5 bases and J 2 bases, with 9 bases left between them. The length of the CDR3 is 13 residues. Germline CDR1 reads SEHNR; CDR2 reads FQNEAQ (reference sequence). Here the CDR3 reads CASSPRVNTEAFF. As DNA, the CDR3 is TGTGCCAGCAGCCCCAGGGTTAACACTGAAGCTTTCTTT.

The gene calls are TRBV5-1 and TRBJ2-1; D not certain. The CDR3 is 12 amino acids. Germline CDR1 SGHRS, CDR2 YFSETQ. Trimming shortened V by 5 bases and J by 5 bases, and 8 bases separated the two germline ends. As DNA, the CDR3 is TGCGCCAGCAGAGTCAGTAACAATGAGCAGTTCTTC. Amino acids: CASRVSNNEQFF.

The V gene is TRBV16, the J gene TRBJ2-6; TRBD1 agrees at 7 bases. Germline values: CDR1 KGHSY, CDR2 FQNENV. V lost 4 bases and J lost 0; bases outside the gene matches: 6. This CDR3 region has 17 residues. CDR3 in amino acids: CASSRGQVSSGANVLTF. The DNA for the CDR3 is TGTGCCAGCAGCCGAGGACAGGTTAGCTCTGGGGCCAACGTCCTGACTTTC.

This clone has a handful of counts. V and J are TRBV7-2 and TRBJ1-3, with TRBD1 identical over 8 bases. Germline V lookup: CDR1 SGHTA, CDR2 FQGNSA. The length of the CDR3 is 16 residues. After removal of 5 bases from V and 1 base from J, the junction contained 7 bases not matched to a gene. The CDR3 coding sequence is TGTGCCAGCAGCCCGTCAGGGGGCTCGTCTGGAAACACCATATATTTT. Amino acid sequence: CASSPSGGSSGNTIYF.

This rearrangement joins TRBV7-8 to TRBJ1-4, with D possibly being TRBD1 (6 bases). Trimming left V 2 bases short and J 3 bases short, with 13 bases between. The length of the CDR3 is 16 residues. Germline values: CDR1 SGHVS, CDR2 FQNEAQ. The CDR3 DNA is TGTGCCAGCAGCTTATACCGGGACAAGCCTAATGAAAAACTGTTTTTT. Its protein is CASSLYRDKPNEKLFF.